This T cell receptor (beta chain) emerged from a study of control samples from healthy donors and cancer patients. Per the germline V gene, CDR1 is MRHNA and CDR2 is SNTAGT. There are 14 residues in the CDR3. Trimming took off 4 bases at V and 4 bases at J, with 8 bases between the two ends. Using immunoSEQ multiplex PCR, the repertoire was profiled, and TCRdb retains in-frame clones only, with some absent. In the table there are 110,000 to 150,000 clones, about 90% of which are singletons. This sequence joins TRBV6-4 and TRBJ2-6; unclear D gene. The sample comprised blood. The origin of this receptor is a man between 18 and 29 years old in good health. The CDR3 DNA sequence: TGTGCCAGCAGTGTAACCCCAGGGGCCAACGTCCTGACTTTC. It encodes CASSVTPGANVLTF.